The next 24 T cell receptor beta chains were all read from a single sample in a study of blood T cell repertoires in COVID-19. TCRdb keeps only in-frame clones here, not all; method: immunoSEQ multiplex PCR. Of some 400,000 clones in the sample, 75% to 90% are singletons; the top ten hold roughly 1.1%. Sequencing was performed on PBMCs or T cells enriched from blood (not recorded which). The receptors originated from a man aged 25-45 years who had recovered from COVID-19.

This clone came up once. The genes are TRBV7-8 and TRBJ2-7; 10 bases are a match to TRBD2. Trimming took 1 base from V and 4 from J; bases not matched to a gene: 4. Looked up from germline, CDR1 is SGHVS and CDR2 is FQNEAQ. CDR3 length: 15 residues. In DNA, the CDR3 is TGTGCCAGCAGCTTAGTGGCTAGCGGGGGATACGAGCAGTACTTC. It specifies CASSLVASGGYEQYF.

The chain has TRBV6-6 and TRBJ1-2; 9 bases map to TRBD1. Germline trimming cut 6 bases from V and 5 bases from J; bases unmatched to any gene: 7. Germline V gene sequence: CDR1 MNHNY, CDR2 SVGAGI (reference sequence). This CDR3 is built from 14 residues. This CDR3 reads CASRSPGQGYGYTF. The CDR3 coding sequence is TGTGCCAGCAGGTCTCCGGGACAGGGATATGGCTACACCTTC.

The rearrangement uses TRBV10-3 and TRBJ2-5; TRBD2 matches 11 bases. The length of the CDR3 is 15 residues. The V segment lost 4 bases and the J segment 2 bases; nucleotides outside the gene matches: 3. Germline values: CDR1 ENHRY, CDR2 SYGVKD. The CDR3 DNA sequence: TGTGCCATCAGTGGGACTAGCGGGCCTCAAGAGACCCAGTACTTC. Amino acids: CAISGTSGPQETQYF.

The rearrangement uses TRBV6-5 and TRBJ2-5, with D possibly matching TRBD2 (6 bases). The CDR3 runs 13 residues. Germline lookup yields CDR1 MNHEY and CDR2 SVGAGI. The V and J ends lost 5 bases and 5 bases respectively, with 12 bases between them. CDR3: CASSRERGETQYF. The CDR3 region has the DNA TGTGCCAGCAGTCGGGAGAGGGGTGAGACCCAGTACTTC.

For the CDR3, the DNA is TGTGCCAGCAGTTCAATCTCGGGACTAGCGGATTACACCGGGGAGCTGTTTTTT. Translating it yields CASSSISGLADYTGELFF. This chain uses TRBV7-9 with TRBJ2-2; 11 nucleotides align to TRBD2. CDR1 and CDR2 (germline): SEHNR, FQNEAQ (reference sequence). V trimming: 6 bases; J trimming: 3 bases; junction bases outside the gene matches: 12. The CDR3 is 18 residues long.

Turning to this clone: The same CDR3 arises from other DNA sequences in this sample as well. This chain links TRBV28 with TRBJ1-4; D unresolved. CDR1 MDHEN and CDR2 SYDVKM come from the germline V gene. This CDR3 has 14 residues. With 5 bases removed from V and 0 bases from J, the gap between germline ends came to 7 bases. For the CDR3, the DNA is TGTGCCAGCAGTCAGGTTGCAACTAATGAAAAACTGTTTTTT. As protein: CASSQVATNEKLFF.

The chain couples TRBV7-2 to TRBJ2-7; 10 bases fit TRBD1. Germline assignment: CDR1 SGHTA and CDR2 FQGNSA. V shed 5 bases and J 5 bases; nucleotides not matched to a gene: 6. CDR3 length equals 14 residues. The CDR3: CASSLRTGGNEQYF. In nucleotides, the CDR3 is TGTGCCAGCAGCCTCCGGACAGGGGGGAACGAGCAGTACTTC.

This clone was counted once. The chain recombines TRBV18 with TRBJ2-1; 7 bases align to TRBD2. The CDR3 runs 16 residues. Looked up from germline, CDR1 is KGHSH and CDR2 is LQKENI. Unmatched junction bases numbered 4, after V lost 0 bases and J lost 2 bases. CDR3 bases: TGTGCCAGCTCACCACCCGGGGGAGGGGCCTACAATGAGCAGTTCTTC. It encodes CASSPPGGGAYNEQFF.

The gene calls are TRBV7-2 and TRBJ1-4; D gene uncertain. CDR1 and CDR2 (germline): SGHTA, FQGNSA. V lost 5 bases to trimming and J lost 8 bases, with 18 bases between them. This CDR3 has 15 amino acids. DNA for the CDR3: TGTGCCAGCAGCCGTCCTAGCTCCCACGGGGAAAAACTGTTTTTT. This codes for CASSRPSSHGEKLFF.

The chain links TRBV5-1 to TRBJ2-7; the match to TRBD2 covers 8 bases. The CDR3 spans 14 residues. The ends lost 4 bases at V and 3 bases at J; junction bases unmatched: 6. Germline V lookup: CDR1 SGHRS, CDR2 YFSETQ. CDR3 sequence reads: CASSLGGESYEQYF. CDR3 coding DNA: TGCGCCAGCAGCCTCGGGGGGGAGAGCTACGAGCAGTACTTC.

The rearrangement links TRBV29-1 to TRBJ2-3, with 11 bases aligning to TRBD2. The length of the CDR3 is 14 residues. Trimming cost V 7 bases and J 5 bases; bases outside gene matches: 8. Germline V CDR1 and CDR2: SQVTM, ANQGSEA. CDR3 sequence: CSGVSGRALDTQYF. The CDR3 nucleotides read TGCAGCGGGGTTAGCGGGAGGGCCTTAGATACGCAGTATTTT.

The J gene is TRBJ2-1, the V gene TRBV7-3, with D possibly TRBD1 on 6 matching bases. Trimming left V 5 bases short and J 4 bases short, with 18 bases between. Germline V lookup: CDR1 SGHTA, CDR2 FQGTGA. The CDR3 runs to 16 residues. CDR3: CASSQTDYQGYNEQFF. In DNA, the CDR3 is TGTGCCAGCAGCCAGACCGACTACCAGGGGTACAATGAGCAGTTCTTC.

The chain couples TRBV9 to TRBJ2-1; 9 bases are shared with TRBD2. This CDR3 region has 16 residues. The junction had 9 bases not matched to a gene; V was cut back by 4 bases and J by 4 bases. Per the germline V gene, CDR1 is SGDLS and CDR2 is YYNGEE. This CDR3 is CASSTPAGGTYNEQFF. The CDR3 DNA is TGTGCCAGCAGCACTCCAGCGGGAGGAACTTACAATGAGCAGTTCTTC.

The rearrangement links TRBV19 to TRBJ2-5; 9 bases are a match to TRBD1. CDR3 length: 14 residues. CDR1 is LNHDA, CDR2 SQIVND, per germline (reference sequence). The junction had 6 bases not matched to a gene; V was cut back by 9 bases and J by 1 base. The CDR3 is CASRQGGLQETQYF. The CDR3 DNA reads TGTGCCAGCCGACAGGGGGGGCTCCAAGAGACCCAGTACTTC.

The chain employs TRBV5-5 and TRBJ2-1; tentatively, D is TRBD1 (5 bases). Looked up from germline, CDR1 is SGHKS and CDR2 is YYEKEE (reference sequence). The CDR3 sequence is 15 residues long. Trimming removed 7 bases at V and 0 bases at J, with 14 bases between. The CDR3 sequence: CASGAGTDSYNEQFF. The CDR3 nucleotides are TGTGCCAGCGGGGCCGGCACGGACTCCTACAATGAGCAGTTCTTC. The full variable domain, with the rest looked up from reference TRBV5-5 and TRBJ2-1, is DAGVTQSPTHLIKTRGQQVTLRCSPISGHKSVSWYQQVLGQGPQFIFQYYEKEERGRGNFPDRFSARQFPNYSSELNVNALLLGDSALYLCASGAGTDSYNEQFFGPGTRLTVL.

The chain has TRBV7-8 and TRBJ2-7; 14 bases align to TRBD2. Trimming cost V 1 base and J 5 bases; bases outside gene matches: 10. CDR1 and CDR2 from the germline V gene are SGHVS and FQNEAQ. There are 18 residues in the CDR3. The CDR3, as DNA: TGTGCCAGCAGCTTAGTCGGGCCGGGACTAGCGGGAGTCAACGAGCAGTACTTC. Protein sequence: CASSLVGPGLAGVNEQYF.

CDR3 in DNA: TGTGCCAGCTCACCACCGGCCAGGGTTGGAACTGAAGCTTTCTTT. Its protein product is CASSPPARVGTEAFF. The rearrangement links TRBV18 to TRBJ1-1; D perhaps matches TRBD1 (5 bases). Per germline, CDR1 KGHSH and CDR2 LQKENI. Trimming cost V 0 bases and J 5 bases, with 13 bases left between them. The CDR3 contains 15 residues.

The rearrangement joins TRBV5-4 to TRBJ2-2, with a possible D match to TRBD2 (6 bases). The V and J ends lost 4 bases and 1 base respectively, with 14 bases between them. Germline V lookup: CDR1 SGHNT, CDR2 YYREEE (reference sequence). There are 16 residues in the CDR3. CDR3 sequence reads: CASSPLAGWNTGELFF. In DNA, the CDR3 is TGTGCCAGCAGCCCTCTGGCGGGATGGAACACCGGGGAGCTGTTTTTT.

The genes are TRBV27 and TRBJ1-5, with 7 bases lining up with TRBD1. In germline, CDR1 is MNHEY, CDR2 SMNVEV (reference sequence). This CDR3 is built from 14 residues. Trimming removed 6 bases from V and 0 bases from J; junction bases left unmatched: 2. For the CDR3, the DNA is TGTGCCAGCAGAACAGGGGCTAGCAATCAGCCCCAGCATTTT. It is translated as CASRTGASNQPQHF.

The count of this clone is one. This chain joins TRBV11-2 and TRBJ2-5; no definite D call. Germline values: CDR1 SGHAT, CDR2 FQNNGV. CDR3 length equals 12 residues. Trimming shortened V by 1 base and J by 3 bases, and 3 bases separated the two germline ends. The CDR3 here is CASSLVEETQYF. CDR3 nucleotide sequence: TGTGCCAGCAGCTTAGTAGAAGAGACCCAGTACTTC.

V and J are TRBV12-3 or TRBV12-4 and TRBJ2-7, with 8 positions matching TRBD2. CDR3 length: 13 residues. Trimming cost V 6 bases and J 2 bases; bases outside gene matches: 3. CDR3 region: CASRIAGTYEQYF. CDR3 in DNA: TGTGCCAGCAGAATAGCGGGAACCTACGAGCAGTACTTC.

This rearrangement joins TRBV7-8 to TRBJ2-1, with 7 bases lining up with TRBD2. Trimming removed 10 bases from V and 6 bases from J; junction bases left unmatched: 9. Germline values: CDR1 SGHVS, CDR2 FQNEAQ. There are 13 residues in the CDR3. The CDR3 sequence: CAILRGGSNEQFF. CDR3 in DNA: TGTGCCATACTGAGGGGAGGGTCCAATGAGCAGTTCTTC.

The chain couples TRBV7-6 to TRBJ2-5, with 7 bases identical to TRBD1. Germline V lookup: CDR1 SGHVS, CDR2 FNYEAQ. CDR3 length: 15 residues. Unmatched junction bases numbered 5, after V lost 0 bases and J lost 4 bases. The CDR3 nucleotides are TGTGCCAGCAGCTTAGCGCCGGGACAGTCAGAGACCCAGTACTTC. It encodes CASSLAPGQSETQYF.

The chain combines TRBV29-1 with TRBJ1-2; 7 bases are shared with TRBD1. There are 12 residues in the CDR3. Germline values: CDR1 SQVTM, CDR2 ANQGSEA. V lost 3 bases, J lost 4 bases, and 2 bases stayed unmatched. CDR3 nucleotide sequence: TGCAGCGTTGAGGGACAGATCTATGGCTACACCTTC. It codes for CSVEGQIYGYTF.